This entry concerns a single T cell receptor (beta chain). The sample originates from a study of cytomegalovirus exposure and HLA in healthy donors. The study sampled nominally healthy donors, though unrecorded immune exposures were likely. Primers included in the PCR were 60 Vbeta and 13 Jbeta primers. The table came from immunoSEQ multiplex PCR; TCRdb's copy has only in-frame clones and leaves some out. This listing includes roughly 50,000 clones. The material sequenced was PBMCs. The source of this sequence is a woman aged 40 to 50 in good health and CMV-seronegative.

CDR3 coding DNA: TGTGCCAGCAGTGTGTGGGGGCTGAACACTGAAGCTTTCTTT. This encodes CASSVWGLNTEAFF. This rearrangement joins TRBV6-4 to TRBJ1-1; tentatively, D is TRBD1 (6 bases). Per germline, CDR1 MRHNA and CDR2 SNTAGT. The CDR3 has 14 amino acids. Trimming cost V 4 bases and J 0 bases, with 9 bases left between them.